The 17 T cell receptor beta chains below come from one sample, sequenced in a study of T cell responses to AZD1222 COVID-19 vaccine. Clones were sequenced by immunoSEQ multiplex PCR, and TCRdb holds only the in-frame ones, with some missing. Here the sample spans roughly 120,000 clones, 92% being singletons. Sequences were derived from peripheral blood, sampled 28 days after the second AZD1222 dose. The source is an adult who received the AZD1222 COVID-19 vaccine.

V usage is TRBV5-5 and J usage is TRBJ2-7; D unclear. The V gene lost 3 bases and the J gene lost 2 bases, with 12 bases spanning the gap. Germline V CDR1 and CDR2: SGHKS, YYEKEE (reference sequence). The CDR3 runs to 14 residues. CDR3 coding DNA: TGTGCCAGCAGCTCCCTATTTTTTCCCTACGAGCAGTACTTC. This translates into CASSSLFFPYEQYF.

The chain has TRBV27 and TRBJ1-2, with TRBD1 matching over 7 bases. Trimming removed 6 bases from V and 8 bases from J; junction bases left unmatched: 3. CDR1 and CDR2 from the germline V gene are MNHEY and SMNVEV (reference sequence). The CDR3 has 11 residues. For the CDR3, the DNA is TGTGCCAGCAGAACGACAGGGGGCTACACCTTC. Its protein product is CASRTTGGYTF.

The rearrangement joins TRBV5-6 to TRBJ2-5; 12 bases map to TRBD1. Germline-derived CDR1 and CDR2 are SGHDT and YYEEEE. The V gene end was trimmed by 3 bases and the J gene end by 2 bases; junction bases not matched to a gene: 5. There are 16 residues in the CDR3. CDR3 DNA: TGTGCCAGCAGCTGGGGGACAGGGGGCGGGCAAGAGACCCAGTACTTC. It codes for CASSWGTGGGQETQYF. Full variable domain (missing parts from reference TRBV5-6 and TRBJ2-5): DAGVTQSPTHLIKTRGQQVTLRCSPKSGHDTVSWYQQALGQGPQFIFQYYEEEERQRGNFPDRFSGHQFPNYSSELNVNALLLGDSALYLCASSWGTGGGQETQYFGPGTRLLVL.

This clone was detected only once. This chain uses TRBV28 with TRBJ2-6; maybe TRBD2 (5 bases). The CDR3 extends over 18 amino acids. The germline V gene has CDR1 MDHEN and CDR2 SYDVKM. With 6 bases removed from V and 0 bases from J, the gap between germline ends came to 18 bases. CDR3: CASRSRGPLSSGANVLTF. In nucleotides, the CDR3 is TGTGCCAGCAGAAGCCGAGGGCCCCTGAGCTCTGGGGCCAACGTCCTGACTTTC.

The CDR3 DNA sequence: TGTGCCAGTAGTATTGACGGGACAGGGCGGCATCGGCCCCGAAGGAACACTGAAGCTTTCTTT. This codes for CASSIDGTGRHRPRRNTEAFF. The chain employs TRBV19 and TRBJ1-1; 9 nucleotides agree with TRBD1. After removal of 3 bases from V and 1 base from J, the junction contained 21 bases not matched to a gene. The CDR3 is 21 residues long. CDR1 and CDR2 from the germline V gene are LNHDA and SQIVND (reference sequence).

J is TRBJ2-7 and V is TRBV28; perhaps TRBD1 as D (5 bases). V lost 3 bases, J lost 5 bases, and 14 bases lay in between. In germline, CDR1 is MDHEN, CDR2 SYDVKM. The CDR3 sequence is 14 residues long. In DNA, the CDR3 is TGTGCCAGCAGTTTTCTCCGCAGGACAAACGAGCAGTACTTC. It encodes CASSFLRRTNEQYF.

For the CDR3, the DNA is TGTGCCAGCAGTGCGCTGCAACTAGCGGGAGCCACATTTTTCTACAATGAGCAGTTCTTC. Translation gives CASSALQLAGATFFYNEQFF. This chain links TRBV28 with TRBJ2-1, with TRBD2 matching 11 bases. V lost 5 bases to trimming and J lost 3 bases; unmatched junction nucleotides: 18. Germline CDR1 reads MDHEN; CDR2 reads SYDVKM. This CDR3 region has 20 residues.

The J gene is TRBJ2-1, the V gene TRBV5-1, with D possibly matching TRBD1 (5 bases). Germline CDR1 SGHRS, CDR2 YFSETQ. There are 14 residues in the CDR3. V was trimmed by 2 bases and J by 2 bases, leaving 8 bases between them. CDR3 in DNA: TGCGCCAGCAGCTTCGAAGGGGCCTACAATGAGCAGTTCTTC. Translating gives CASSFEGAYNEQFF.

CDR3 sequence: CASSSSGALEETQYF. The CDR3 DNA follows: TGTGCCAGCAGCTCGTCTGGGGCCTTGGAAGAGACCCAGTACTTC. V gene TRBV5-5 combines with J gene TRBJ2-5; a possible D gene is TRBD1 (5 bases). Per the germline V gene, CDR1 is SGHKS and CDR2 is YYEKEE (reference sequence). The length of the CDR3 is 15 residues. V lost 3 bases, J lost 3 bases, and 15 bases lay in between.

The V and J genes are TRBV11-3 and TRBJ2-3; D could derive from TRBD1 or TRBD2 (6 bases each). The CDR3 runs 14 residues. V was trimmed by 5 bases and J by 0 bases, leaving 9 bases between them. The germline V gene encodes CDR1 SGHNT and CDR2 YENEEA. The CDR3 region is CASSPGASTDTQYF. The CDR3 DNA reads as TGTGCCAGCAGCCCGGGGGCTAGCACAGATACGCAGTATTTT. The full variable domain, its missing parts supplied by reference TRBV11-3 and TRBJ2-3, is EAGVVQSPRYKIIEKKQPVAFWCNPISGHNTLYWYLQNLGQGPELLIRYENEEAVDDSQLPKDRFSAERLKGVDSTLKIQPAELGDSAVYLCASSPGASTDTQYFGPGTRLTVL.

The chain joins TRBV7-9 to TRBJ1-4; D not certain. The CDR3 length is 16 residues. V lost 0 bases, J lost 0 bases, and 8 bases lay in between. In germline, CDR1 is SEHNR, CDR2 FQNEAQ (reference sequence). The CDR3, as DNA: TGTGCCAGCAGCTTAGCGCGGGTTGCAACTAATGAAAAACTGTTTTTT. Amino acid sequence: CASSLARVATNEKLFF.

The rearrangement joins TRBV29-1 to TRBJ2-5; TRBD1 or TRBD2 may be the D gene (6 bases each). The germline CDR1 and CDR2 sequences are SQVTM and ANQGSEA. V was shortened by 2 bases and J by 5 bases, with 9 bases between the two germline ends. This CDR3 region has 12 residues. The CDR3: CSVEPGAETQYF. For the CDR3, the DNA is TGCAGCGTTGAACCGGGGGCTGAGACCCAGTACTTC.

The gene calls are TRBV18 and TRBJ1-2; D not resolved. V was pared by 2 bases and J by 3 bases, with 13 bases between. Germline V lookup: CDR1 KGHSH, CDR2 LQKENI. This CDR3 contains 15 residues. CDR3 residues: CASSPNPKNHYGYTF. The CDR3 DNA follows: TGTGCCAGCTCACCAAACCCAAAAAACCACTATGGCTACACCTTC.

This chain uses TRBV9 with TRBJ2-1, with D unresolved. This CDR3 is built from 15 residues. Trimming cost V 0 bases and J 4 bases, with 11 bases left between them. The germline V gene has CDR1 SGDLS and CDR2 YYNGEE. The CDR3 reads CASSVEGNSYNEQFF. The DNA for the CDR3 is TGTGCCAGCAGCGTAGAAGGGAACAGTTACAATGAGCAGTTCTTC.

CDR3 protein: CASSDAGGSSPQHF. CDR3 nucleotides: TGTGCCAGCAGTGATGCAGGCGGGAGCTCGCCCCAGCATTTT. The V call is TRBV2, the J call TRBJ1-5; D is uncertain. From germline, CDR1 is SNHLY and CDR2 FYNNEI. V was shortened by 3 bases and J by 9 bases, with 15 bases between the two germline ends. The CDR3 has 14 residues. Variable domain in full (rest from reference TRBV2 and TRBJ1-5): EPEVTQTPSHQVTQMGQEVILRCVPISNHLYFYWYRQILGQKVEFLVSFYNNEISEKSEIFDDQFSVERPDGSNFTLKIRSTKLEDSAMYFCASSDAGGSSPQHFGDGTRLSIL.

The sample holds one count of this clone. V and J are TRBV6-6 and TRBJ2-3; 8 bases are a match to TRBD2. Germline CDR1 is MNHNY and CDR2 is SVGAGI (reference sequence). The CDR3 spans 15 residues. J gave up 4 bases and V 6 bases, and 9 bases lay outside the gene matches. CDR3 loop: CASRTGGAGADTQYF. The DNA for the CDR3 is TGTGCCAGCAGAACGGGGGGGGCTGGCGCAGATACGCAGTATTTT.

This clone was observed once. Here the CDR3 reads CASSTPTGQLNTEAFF. Written as DNA, the CDR3 is TGTGCCAGTAGTACCCCGACCGGACAGCTGAACACTGAAGCTTTCTTT. V usage is TRBV19 and J usage is TRBJ1-1; the D gene is possibly TRBD1 (6 bases). Germline CDR1 and CDR2: LNHDA and SQIVND (reference sequence). V was cut by 4 bases and J by 0 bases, with 15 bases left in between. CDR3 length: 16 residues.